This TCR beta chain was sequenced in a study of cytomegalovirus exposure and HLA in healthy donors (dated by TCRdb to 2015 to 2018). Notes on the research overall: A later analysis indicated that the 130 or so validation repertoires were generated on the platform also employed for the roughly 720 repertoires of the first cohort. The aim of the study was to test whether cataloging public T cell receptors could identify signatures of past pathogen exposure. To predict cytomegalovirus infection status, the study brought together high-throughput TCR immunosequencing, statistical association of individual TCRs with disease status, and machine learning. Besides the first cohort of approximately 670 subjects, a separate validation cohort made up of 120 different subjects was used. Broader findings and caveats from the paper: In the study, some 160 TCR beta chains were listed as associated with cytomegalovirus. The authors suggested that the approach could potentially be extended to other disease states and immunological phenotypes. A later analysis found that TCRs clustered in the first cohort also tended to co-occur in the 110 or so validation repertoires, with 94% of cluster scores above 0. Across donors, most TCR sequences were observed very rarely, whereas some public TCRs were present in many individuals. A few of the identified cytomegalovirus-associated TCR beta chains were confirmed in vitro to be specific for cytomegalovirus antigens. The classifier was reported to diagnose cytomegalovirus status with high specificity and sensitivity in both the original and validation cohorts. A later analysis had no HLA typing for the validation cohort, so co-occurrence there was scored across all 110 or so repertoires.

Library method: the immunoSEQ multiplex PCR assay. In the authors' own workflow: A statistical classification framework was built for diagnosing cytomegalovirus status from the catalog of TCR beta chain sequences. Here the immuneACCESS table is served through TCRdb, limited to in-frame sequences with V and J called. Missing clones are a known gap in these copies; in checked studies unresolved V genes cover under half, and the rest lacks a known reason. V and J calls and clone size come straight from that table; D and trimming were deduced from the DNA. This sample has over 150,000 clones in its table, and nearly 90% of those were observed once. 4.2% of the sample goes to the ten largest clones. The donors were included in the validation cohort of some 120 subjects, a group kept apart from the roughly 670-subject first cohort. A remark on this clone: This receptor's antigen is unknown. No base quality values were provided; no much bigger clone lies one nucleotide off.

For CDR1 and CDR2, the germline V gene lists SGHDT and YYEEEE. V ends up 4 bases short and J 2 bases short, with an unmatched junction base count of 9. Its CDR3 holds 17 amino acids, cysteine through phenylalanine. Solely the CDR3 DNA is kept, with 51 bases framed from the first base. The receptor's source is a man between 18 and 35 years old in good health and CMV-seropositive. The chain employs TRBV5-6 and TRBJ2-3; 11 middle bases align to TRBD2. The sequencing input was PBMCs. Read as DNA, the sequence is TGTGCCAGCAGCCGTAGCGGGAGGGCCTCTTTCACAGATACGCAGTATTTT. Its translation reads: CASSRSGRASFTDTQYF. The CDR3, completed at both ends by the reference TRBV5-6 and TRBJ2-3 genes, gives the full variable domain DAGVTQSPTHLIKTRGQQVTLRCSPKSGHDTVSWYQQALGQGPQFIFQYYEEEERQRGNFPDRFSGHQFPNYSSELNVNALLLGDSALYLCASSRSGRASFTDTQYFGPGTRLTVL.